The T cell receptor beta chain described here comes from a study of PD-L1 blockade in urothelial cancer. The CDR3 length is 17 residues. The V gene's germline CDR1 is MDHEN and CDR2 SYDVKM. The junction had 14 bases not matched to a gene; V was cut back by 5 bases and J by 2 bases. Generated by immunoSEQ multiplex PCR, the TCRdb table keeps only in-frame clones and is missing some. Of 80,000 to 130,000 clones listed, about 90% are singletons. The sequences come from PBMCs, collected around atezolizumab (anti-PD-L1) treatment. This receptor was identified in a woman aged 80 or over with urothelial cancer. This sequence joins TRBV28 and TRBJ2-7, with 8 bases lining up with TRBD2. The CDR3: CASSPLFELAETYEQYF. The CDR3 nucleotides read TGTGCCAGCAGTCCCCTTTTTGAACTAGCGGAAACCTACGAGCAGTACTTC.